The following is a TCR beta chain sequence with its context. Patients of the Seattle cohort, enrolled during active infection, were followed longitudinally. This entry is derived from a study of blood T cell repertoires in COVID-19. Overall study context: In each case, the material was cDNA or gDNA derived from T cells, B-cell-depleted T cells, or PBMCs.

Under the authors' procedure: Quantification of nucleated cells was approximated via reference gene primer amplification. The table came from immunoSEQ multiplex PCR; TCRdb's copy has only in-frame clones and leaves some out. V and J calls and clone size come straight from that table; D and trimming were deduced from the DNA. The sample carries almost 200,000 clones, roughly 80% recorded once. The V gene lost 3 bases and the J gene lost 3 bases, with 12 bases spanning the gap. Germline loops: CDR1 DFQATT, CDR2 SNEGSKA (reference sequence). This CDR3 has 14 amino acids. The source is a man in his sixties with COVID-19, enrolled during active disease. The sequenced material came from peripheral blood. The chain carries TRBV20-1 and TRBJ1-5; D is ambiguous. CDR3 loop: CSASYRGNNQPQHF. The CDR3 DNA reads TGCAGTGCTAGTTACCGGGGAAACAATCAGCCCCAGCATTTT.